The entry below describes one T cell receptor beta chain. A junction boundary mismatches the germline segment, possibly from a read error. This specimen belongs to a study of blood T cell repertoires in COVID-19. The CDR3 sequence is 14 residues long. From germline, CDR1 is GTSNPN and CDR2 SVGIG (reference sequence). Assay used: immunoSEQ multiplex PCR; TCRdb lists only in-frame clones, some missing. The data show 90,000 to 140,000 clones, roughly 79% seen once. The clonotype comes from a man aged 80 or over with acute or convalescent COVID-19. Sample: peripheral blood. The chain links TRBV30 to TRBJ2-7, with D tentatively TRBD1 (5 bases). The CDR3 reads CAWTHLTGVGEQYF. The CDR3 DNA is TGTGCTTGGACCCATTTAACAGGAGTCGGAGAGCAGTACTTC.